This TCR beta chain comes out of a study of blood T cells in healthy people across ages. Trimming removed 5 bases from V and 6 bases from J, with 11 bases in between. The CDR3 extends over 13 amino acids. The germline gives CDR1 DFQATT, CDR2 SNEGSKA (reference sequence). A second PCR of 7 to 11 cycles used a sample-barcoded 5' primer and a J-beta primer mix. From the 5' RACE reads, TCRdb called clonotypes with MiXCR, one entry per CDR3 protein. This sample has 550,000 to 650,000 distinct CDR3 sequences, with about 30% found just once. This clonotype was picked up many times. The chain combines TRBV20-1 with TRBJ1-6; no clear D gene. The sequenced sample was blood. The TCR sequence derives from a woman older than 75 in good health. DNA for the CDR3: TGCAGTGCTTATGGGTCGGGTAATTCACCCCTCCACTTT. Translated, it gives CSAYGSGNSPLHF.